These 10 T cell receptor beta chains originate from one sample sequenced in a study of blood T cell repertoires in COVID-19. Some clones are missing from TCRdb's copy, which holds only in-frame ones; the method was immunoSEQ multiplex PCR. Of about 70,000 clones listed, about 83% are singletons. Material: peripheral blood. The receptors here all came from a man aged 30-40 years with COVID-19, enrolled during active disease.

This chain links TRBV9 with TRBJ2-3, with D perhaps matching TRBD2 (6 bases). V lost 4 bases, J lost 3 bases, and 12 bases lay in between. Germline V CDR1 and CDR2: SGDLS, YYNGEE. The CDR3 runs 14 residues. CDR3 coding DNA: TGTGCCAGCAGCAGGTGGGGGGAGACAGATACGCAGTATTTT. It yields the protein CASSRWGETDTQYF.

A single count supports this clone. This sequence joins TRBV11-3 and TRBJ2-3; D ambiguous. The V end lost 0 bases, the J end lost 6 bases, and 10 bases lay between the germline ends. This CDR3 has 14 residues. Germline V gene data show CDR1 as SGHNT and CDR2 as YENEEA. Written as DNA, the CDR3 is TGTGCCAGCAGCTTAGATGGTCCCGCGGATACGCAGTATTTT. Translation: CASSLDGPADTQYF.

The rearrangement uses TRBV9 and TRBJ2-7; TRBD1 might be the D (5 bases). V shed 0 bases and J shed 5 bases, with 15 bases lying between them. CDR1 is SGDLS and CDR2 is YYNGEE in the germline V gene. The CDR3 sequence is 15 residues long. CDR3 nucleotides: TGTGCCAGCAGCGTAGGGCCAGGGCCGAGGAACGAGCAGTACTTC. Amino acid sequence: CASSVGPGPRNEQYF.

The chain combines TRBV6-5 with TRBJ1-3, with D uncertain. CDR3 size: 12 residues. Between the trimmed V and J ends, which lost 7 bases and 0 bases, there was a span of 4 bases. Per germline, CDR1 MNHEY and CDR2 SVGAGI. The chain's CDR3 is CASTNSGNTIYF. CDR3 DNA: TGTGCCAGCACAAACTCTGGAAACACCATATATTTT.

The chain recombines TRBV6-5 with TRBJ2-3, with 9 bases lining up with TRBD2. This CDR3 contains 15 residues. V gave up 4 bases and J gave up 3 bases; unmatched junction bases: 5. Germline V gene data show CDR1 as MNHEY and CDR2 as SVGAGI. This chain's CDR3 is CASSFETSGTDTQYF. The CDR3 coding sequence is TGTGCCAGCAGTTTCGAGACTAGCGGTACAGATACGCAGTATTTT.

V is TRBV11-2 and J is TRBJ2-7, with TRBD1 identical over 8 bases. The CDR3 covers 19 residues. J was trimmed by 2 bases and V by 0 bases; bases with no gene match: 15. Germline V CDR1 and CDR2: SGHAT, FQNNGV. The CDR3 sequence is CASSLEWSGVGQAPYEQYF. CDR3 sequence (DNA): TGTGCCAGCAGCTTAGAATGGTCCGGTGTGGGACAGGCCCCCTACGAGCAGTACTTC.

This clone was detected only a few times. The rearrangement uses TRBV6-5 and TRBJ1-1, with D possibly matching TRBD1 (5 bases). The V gene's germline CDR1 is MNHEY and CDR2 SVGAGI. CDR3 length equals 13 residues. Trimming stripped 8 bases from V and 4 bases from J, with 14 bases between. DNA for the CDR3: TGTGCCAGCTTGGGGGGTTTTGGCACTGAAGCTTTCTTT. This translates into CASLGGFGTEAFF.

The table lists this clone with a few counts. V is TRBV5-4 and J is TRBJ1-6; D uncertain. This CDR3 is built from 14 residues. Trimming left V 4 bases short and J 12 bases short, with 17 bases between. Germline assignment: CDR1 SGHNT and CDR2 YYREEE (reference sequence). The DNA of the CDR3 is TGTGCCAGCAGCGTCCGGGGAGGAGGGAGACCCCTCCACTTT. Residues: CASSVRGGGRPLHF. Looking up the rest from reference TRBV5-4 and TRBJ1-6 gives the full variable domain: ETGVTQSPTHLIKTRGQQVTLRCSSQSGHNTVSWYQQALGQGPQFIFQYYREEENGRGNFPPRFSGLQFPNYSSELNVNALELDDSALYLCASSVRGGGRPLHFGNGTRLTVT.

The chain links TRBV6-5 to TRBJ2-3, with 7 bases fitting TRBD1. The CDR3 consists of 15 residues. V lost 5 bases, J lost 2 bases, and 7 bases stayed unmatched. The germline CDR1 and CDR2 sequences are MNHEY and SVGAGI. The CDR3, as DNA: TGTGCCAGCAGTACACAGGGGTCCTACACAGATACGCAGTATTTT. Its translation is CASSTQGSYTDTQYF.

The chain couples TRBV7-3 to TRBJ2-3; the D gene is possibly TRBD2 (5 bases). The CDR3 extends over 15 amino acids. From germline, CDR1 is SGHTA and CDR2 FQGTGA. Trimming took 4 bases from V and 2 from J, leaving 13 bases between them. The CDR3 nucleotides are TGTGCCAGCAGCTACACCTCGAGGGCCACAGATACGCAGTATTTT. It specifies CASSYTSRATDTQYF. Combining the CDR3 with reference TRBV7-3 and TRBJ2-3 gives the whole variable domain GAGVSQTPSNKVTEKGKYVELRCDPISGHTALYWYRQSLGQGPEFLIYFQGTGAADDSGLPNDRFFAVRPEGSVSTLKIQRTERGDSAVYLCASSYTSRATDTQYFGPGTRLTVL.